Sequencing of this TCR beta chain was carried out in a study of cytotoxic CD8 clonotypes in ibrutinib-treated CLL. General study results and limits: Sampling schedules were unmatched across sustained-remission and progressing patients. At the start, clonality exceeded age-matched healthy donors and followed circulating CD8+ T-cell counts. Contraction or stability on treatment was seen for public clonotypes, which were uncommon.

Losses at the gene ends were 5 bases for V and 6 bases for J; bases not matched to a gene: 12. This CDR3 comprises 15 residues. Per germline, CDR1 LNHDA and CDR2 SQIVND (reference sequence). Notes on this clone: The antigen is undetermined.

Only in-frame clones appear in the TCRdb table, and some are missing; sequencing was by immunoSEQ multiplex PCR. The table shows about 22,000 clones, with around 72% occurring only once. This sequence joins TRBV19 and TRBJ1-2; TRBD1 agrees at 7 bases. The source of this sequence is a human donor with chronic lymphocytic leukemia. This specimen was PBMCs, taken before ibrutinib treatment. Here the CDR3 reads CASSFSLTGHDGYTF. The CDR3 region has the DNA TGTGCCAGTAGTTTCTCGCTGACAGGGCATGATGGCTACACCTTC.